This T cell receptor beta chain was sequenced during a study of cytomegalovirus exposure and HLA in healthy donors. Turning to the study itself: The roughly 660 first-cohort repertoires shared a platform with the 120 or so validation repertoires, as reported in a later analysis.

The CDR3 totals 17 residues. V lost 1 base and J lost 0; bases outside the gene matches: 2. Germline CDR1 reads LGHNA; CDR2 reads YNFKEQ. Study conclusions and caveats: The investigators catalogued 150 to 200 TCR beta chains as cytomegalovirus-associated.

On this clone itself: What it binds is unknown.

This table comes from immunoSEQ multiplex PCR, and its TCRdb copy is limited to in-frame clones, with some not included. This sample has more than 120,000 clones, with around nine tenths found just once. Among the roughly 110 subjects of the validation cohort, separate from the roughly 730-subject first cohort, were the donors. This rearrangement joins TRBV4-2 to TRBJ2-2, with 10 bases fitting TRBD2. The source is a man younger than 35 in good health and CMV-seropositive. Sample: PBMCs. The CDR3 here is CASSQGLAGSNTGELFF. The DNA of the CDR3 is TGTGCCAGCAGCCAAGGACTAGCGGGTTCGAACACCGGGGAGCTGTTTTTT.